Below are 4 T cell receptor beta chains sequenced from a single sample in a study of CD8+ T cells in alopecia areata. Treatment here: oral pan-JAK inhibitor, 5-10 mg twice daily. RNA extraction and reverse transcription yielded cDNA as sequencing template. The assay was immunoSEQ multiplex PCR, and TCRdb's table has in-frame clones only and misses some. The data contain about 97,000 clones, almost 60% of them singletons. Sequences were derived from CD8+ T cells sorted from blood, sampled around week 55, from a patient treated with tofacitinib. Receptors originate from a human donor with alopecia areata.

The CDR3 DNA reads TGCGCCACCAGAACCCCTGGACTCTCTGGAAACACCATATATTTT. Protein: CATRTPGLSGNTIYF. The V and J genes are TRBV23-1 and TRBJ1-3; D remains unclear. TRBV23-1 is an open reading frame, and its role is uncertain. CDR3 size: 15 residues. Trimming took 10 bases from V and 0 from J, leaving 16 bases between them.

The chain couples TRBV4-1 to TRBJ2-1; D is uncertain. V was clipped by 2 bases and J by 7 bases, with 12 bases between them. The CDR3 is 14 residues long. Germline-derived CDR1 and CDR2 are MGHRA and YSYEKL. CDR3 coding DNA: TGCGCCAGCAGCCAACCCGGCAAGGCGAATGAGCAGTTCTTC. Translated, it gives CASSQPGKANEQFF.

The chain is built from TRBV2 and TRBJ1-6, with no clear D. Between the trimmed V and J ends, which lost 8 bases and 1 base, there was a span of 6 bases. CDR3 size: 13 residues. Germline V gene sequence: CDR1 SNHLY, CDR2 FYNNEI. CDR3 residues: CASLGSYNSPLHF. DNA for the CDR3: TGTGCCAGCTTGGGGTCCTATAATTCACCCCTCCACTTT.

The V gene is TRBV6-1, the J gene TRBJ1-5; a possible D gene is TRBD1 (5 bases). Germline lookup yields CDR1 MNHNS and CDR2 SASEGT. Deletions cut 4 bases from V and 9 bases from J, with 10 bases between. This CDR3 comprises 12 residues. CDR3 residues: CASSAGTGPQHF. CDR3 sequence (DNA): TGTGCCAGCAGTGCCGGGACTGGGCCCCAGCATTTT.